This TCR beta chain was identified in a study of OX40 agonist ivuxolimab in advanced cancers. About the study: Anti-PD-1, anti-PD-L1 or anti-CTLA-4 therapy given earlier was allowed, and 40% had some. Partial responses were achieved by three patients: one hepatocellular carcinoma, two cutaneous melanoma. Findings and caveats of the study: At 0.1 to 3.0 mg/kg, clonal expansion of CD4+ and CD8+ blood T cells had occurred by week 6.

Worth noting for this clone: The antigen is undetermined.

This CDR3 comprises 14 residues. Per the germline V gene, CDR1 is SGDLS and CDR2 is YYNGEE. J gave up 2 bases and V 5 bases, and 2 bases lay outside the gene matches. Method: immunoSEQ multiplex PCR; TCRdb's copy keeps in-frame clones and lacks some. The sample yields tens of thousands of clones, 80% to 95% seen once. Sample: CD4+ or CD8+ T cells sorted from blood, taken in a trial of the OX40 agonist ivuxolimab. V gene TRBV9 combines with J gene TRBJ2-1; TRBD1 aligns across 9 bases. The TCR originated in an adult with an advanced solid tumor such as melanoma, head and neck, liver or kidney cancer. The CDR3 bases are TGTGCCAGCAGTGGGACAGGGACCTACAATGAGCAGTTCTTC. It codes for CASSGTGTYNEQFF. Together with reference TRBV9 and TRBJ2-1, the CDR3 gives the full variable domain: DSGVTQTPKHLITATGQRVTLRCSPRSGDLSVYWYQQSLDQGLQFLIQYYNGEERAKGNILERFSAQQFPDLHSELNLSSLELGDSALYFCASSGTGTYNEQFFGPGTRLTVL.